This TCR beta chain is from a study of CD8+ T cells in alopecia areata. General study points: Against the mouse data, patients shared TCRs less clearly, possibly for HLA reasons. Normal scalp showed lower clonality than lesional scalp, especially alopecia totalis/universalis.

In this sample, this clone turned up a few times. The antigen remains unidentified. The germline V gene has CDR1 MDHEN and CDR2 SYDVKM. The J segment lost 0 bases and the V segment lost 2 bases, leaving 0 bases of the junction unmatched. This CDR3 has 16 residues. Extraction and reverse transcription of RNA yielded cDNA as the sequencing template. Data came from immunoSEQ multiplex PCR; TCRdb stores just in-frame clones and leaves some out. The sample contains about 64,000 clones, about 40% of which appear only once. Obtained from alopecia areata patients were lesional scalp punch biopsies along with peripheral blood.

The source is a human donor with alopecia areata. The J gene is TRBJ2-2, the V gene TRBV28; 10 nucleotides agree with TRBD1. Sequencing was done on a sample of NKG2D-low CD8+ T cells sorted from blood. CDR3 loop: CASSLGQGANTGELFF. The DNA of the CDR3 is TGTGCCAGCAGTTTAGGACAGGGGGCGAACACCGGGGAGCTGTTTTTT.